The clone carrying this T cell receptor beta chain has only a few counts. Its matching antigen is unknown. The CDR3 spans 16 residues. CDR1 and CDR2 (germline): MNHNS, SASEGT. V lost 0 bases and J lost 5; bases outside the gene matches: 4. This sample was included in a study of cytomegalovirus exposure and HLA in healthy donors. Study-wide results and caveats: Most sequenced TCRs were rare (though some public TCRs occurred in many donors).

PCR used 60 Vbeta primers and 13 Jbeta primers. Generated by immunoSEQ multiplex PCR, the TCRdb table keeps only in-frame clones and is missing some. The table records 160,000 or so clones, approximately 85% of them present only once. The rearrangement joins TRBV6-1 to TRBJ2-1; the match to TRBD1 covers 10 bases. Sequencing input: PBMCs. The source is a man in his fifties in good health and CMV-seropositive. The CDR3 sequence is CASSEAGTGVNNEQFF. The CDR3 DNA sequence: TGTGCCAGCAGTGAAGCGGGGACAGGGGTCAACAATGAGCAGTTCTTC.